This is a list of T cell receptor beta chains from one sample in a study of blood T cell repertoires in COVID-19. Produced via immunoSEQ multiplex PCR; TCRdb's table is partial and in-frame only. Altogether roughly 160,000 clones are present, roughly four fifths being singletons, with the ten largest covering approximately 9.9%. Sequenced sample: PBMCs or T cells enriched from blood (not recorded which). The receptors were gathered from a man aged 50 or older who had recovered from COVID-19. The CDR3 runs from the conserved cysteine through the conserved F or W. D genes are given only for firm matches. Expanded clones get a size class; other rows say once, few or many, or leave the size out.

j_call: TRBJ1-1
clone_size: NA
v_call: TRBV5-1
d_call: TRBD1
cdr3_nt: TGCGCCAGCAGCCTGAGGACAGGGGGCATGAACACTGAAGCTTTCTTT
cdr3_aa: CASSLRTGGMNTEAFF

j_call: TRBJ1-1
clone_size: once
v_call: TRBV7-3
d_call: TRBD1
cdr3_nt: TGTGCCAGCAGCCCAGGTCCGGGACAGATGGCTTTCTTT
cdr3_aa: CASSPGPGQMAFF

j_call: TRBJ1-3
clone_size: NA
v_call: TRBV30
d_call: NA
cdr3_nt: TGTGCCTGGGCCTTGGAACGGGGGGCTGGTGGAAACACCATATATTTT
cdr3_aa: CAWALERGAGGNTIYF

j_call: TRBJ2-4
clone_size: NA
v_call: TRBV19
d_call: TRBD1
cdr3_nt: TGTGCCAGTGCAAGGGGGCGTTTGGACATTCAGTACTTC
cdr3_aa: CASARGRLDIQYF

j_call: TRBJ2-7
clone_size: NA
v_call: TRBV5-4
d_call: TRBD1
cdr3_nt: TGTGCCAGCAGCCGGGACAGGGGGTCGGACGAGCAGTACTTC
cdr3_aa: CASSRDRGSDEQYF

j_call: TRBJ2-5
clone_size: NA
v_call: TRBV2
d_call: NA
cdr3_nt: TGTGCCAGCAGTGAGGAGTGGAACCAAGAGACCCAGTACTTC
cdr3_aa: CASSEEWNQETQYF

j_call: TRBJ1-5
clone_size: few
v_call: TRBV27
d_call: NA
cdr3_nt: TGTGCCAGCAGACAGTATAGCAATCAGCCCCAGCATTTT
cdr3_aa: CASRQYSNQPQHF

j_call: TRBJ1-4
clone_size: NA
v_call: TRBV28
d_call: NA
cdr3_nt: TGTGCCAGCAGTTTACAGGGCCTGAGGAAACTGTTTTTT
cdr3_aa: CASSLQGLRKLFF

j_call: TRBJ1-3
clone_size: NA
v_call: TRBV9
d_call: TRBD1
cdr3_nt: TGTGCCAGCAGCCGTTTTGGGGGACAGGGGGCGCATCTGCCGGGAAACACCATATATTTT
cdr3_aa: CASSRFGGQGAHLPGNTIYF

j_call: TRBJ2-1
clone_size: few
v_call: TRBV7-9
d_call: NA
cdr3_nt: TGTGCCAGCGAGAGTTTCCCCCACAATGAGCAGTTCTTC
cdr3_aa: CASESFPHNEQFF

j_call: TRBJ1-1
clone_size: NA
v_call: TRBV27
d_call: TRBD1
cdr3_nt: TGTGCCAGCAGTCCCCGACAGGGGTCCGTCACTGAAGCTTTCTTT
cdr3_aa: CASSPRQGSVTEAFF

j_call: TRBJ2-1
clone_size: NA
v_call: TRBV15
d_call: TRBD2
cdr3_nt: TGTGCCACCAGCAAAGGACTAGCGGGAGCGGGAGAGCAGTTCTTC
cdr3_aa: CATSKGLAGAGEQFF

j_call: TRBJ2-7
clone_size: NA
v_call: TRBV7-9
d_call: NA
cdr3_nt: TGTGCCAGCAGCCCACCCGGACTGTCCTACGAGCAGTACTTC
cdr3_aa: CASSPPGLSYEQYF

j_call: TRBJ2-6
clone_size: NA
v_call: TRBV5-6
d_call: NA
cdr3_nt: TGTGCCAGCAGCCCCGAAGCGGATCCTGGGGCCAACGTCCTGACTTTC
cdr3_aa: CASSPEADPGANVLTF

j_call: TRBJ2-7
clone_size: NA
v_call: TRBV7-9
d_call: TRBD2
cdr3_nt: TGTGCCAGCAGCTTAACGGTGGGACTAGCGGATGAGCAGTACTTC
cdr3_aa: CASSLTVGLADEQYF

j_call: TRBJ1-1
clone_size: NA
v_call: TRBV5-4
d_call: TRBD1
cdr3_nt: TGTGCCAGCAGCTCGGGACAGGGACGACCTGAAGCTTTCTTT
cdr3_aa: CASSSGQGRPEAFF

j_call: TRBJ2-7
clone_size: NA
v_call: TRBV28
d_call: TRBD1
cdr3_nt: TGTGCCACACTACAGGGGGCTGGTAGAGAGCAGTACTTC
cdr3_aa: CATLQGAGREQYF

j_call: TRBJ1-5
clone_size: NA
v_call: TRBV2
d_call: NA
cdr3_nt: TGTGCCAGCAGTGGAAACCAGGGGCTTAGCAATCAGCCCCAGCATTTT
cdr3_aa: CASSGNQGLSNQPQHF

j_call: TRBJ1-5
clone_size: NA
v_call: TRBV20-1
d_call: NA
cdr3_nt: TGCAGTGCTAGTGCGGGGGGCGGTCAGCCCCAGCATTTT
cdr3_aa: CSASAGGGQPQHF

j_call: TRBJ1-2
clone_size: NA
v_call: TRBV28
d_call: NA
cdr3_nt: TGTGCCAGCAGTATAGGACGGGAGTATGGCTACACCTTC
cdr3_aa: CASSIGREYGYTF

j_call: TRBJ1-4
clone_size: NA
v_call: TRBV3-1/TRBV3-2
d_call: NA
cdr3_nt: TGTGCCAGCAGCCAAGATGACAGACCTACAACTAATGAAAAACTGTTTTTT
cdr3_aa: CASSQDDRPTTNEKLFF

j_call: TRBJ2-3
clone_size: NA
v_call: TRBV5-1
d_call: TRBD2
cdr3_nt: TGCGCCAGCAGCTCCCCGACTAGCAGGCGAGCAGATACGCAGTATTTT
cdr3_aa: CASSSPTSRRADTQYF

j_call: TRBJ2-3
clone_size: NA
v_call: TRBV6-1
d_call: NA
cdr3_nt: TGTGCCAGCAGTGAAGCTCCGCTAAGGGGAGATACGCAGTATTTT
cdr3_aa: CASSEAPLRGDTQYF

j_call: TRBJ1-6
clone_size: NA
v_call: TRBV28
d_call: NA
cdr3_nt: TGTGCCAGCAGCCCCCCCGGGACAAAAAATTCACCCCTCCACTTT
cdr3_aa: CASSPPGTKNSPLHF

j_call: TRBJ2-2
clone_size: few
v_call: TRBV2
d_call: TRBD1
cdr3_nt: TGTGCCAGCAGTGTGGACAGGGGCCGGGAGCTGTTTTTT
cdr3_aa: CASSVDRGRELFF

j_call: TRBJ2-7
clone_size: NA
v_call: TRBV30
d_call: TRBD1
cdr3_nt: TGTGCCTGGACTGGTCGAAAGGGACAGAGGTTATCCTACGAGCAGTACTTC
cdr3_aa: CAWTGRKGQRLSYEQYF

j_call: TRBJ2-2
clone_size: NA
v_call: TRBV2
d_call: TRBD1
cdr3_nt: TGTGCCAGCAGTGAAGGGACAGGGGGTTCCGGGGAGCTGTTTTTT
cdr3_aa: CASSEGTGGSGELFF

j_call: TRBJ2-7
clone_size: NA
v_call: TRBV3-1/TRBV3-2
d_call: NA
cdr3_nt: TGTGCCAGCAGCCCCACAGGGACCTACGAGCAGTACTTC
cdr3_aa: CASSPTGTYEQYF

j_call: TRBJ1-2
clone_size: once
v_call: TRBV19
d_call: NA
cdr3_nt: TGTGCCAGTAGTACCCCCTCCGGGGGAAGCTATGGCTACACCTTC
cdr3_aa: CASSTPSGGSYGYTF

j_call: TRBJ1-6
clone_size: NA
v_call: TRBV5-6
d_call: TRBD1
cdr3_nt: TGTGCCAGCAGCACACTAGGACAGGGGCCACGCTCCTATAATTCACCCCTCCACTTT
cdr3_aa: CASSTLGQGPRSYNSPLHF

j_call: TRBJ2-7
clone_size: NA
v_call: TRBV30
d_call: NA
cdr3_nt: TGTGCCTGGAGTGGAGGGAACCATTACGAGCAGTACTTC
cdr3_aa: CAWSGGNHYEQYF

j_call: TRBJ2-3
clone_size: NA
v_call: TRBV5-1
d_call: NA
cdr3_nt: TGCGCCAGCAGCTTGGGACAAATCACAGATACGCAGTATTTT
cdr3_aa: CASSLGQITDTQYF

j_call: TRBJ1-5
clone_size: NA
v_call: TRBV4-1
d_call: NA
cdr3_nt: TGCGCCAGCAGCAACGACAGGCGCGAAGATCAGCCCCAGCATTTT
cdr3_aa: CASSNDRREDQPQHF

j_call: TRBJ2-3
clone_size: few
v_call: TRBV7-6
d_call: TRBD2
cdr3_nt: TGTGCCAGCAGCTTTGGGACTAGCGGATCCACAGATACGCAGTATTTT
cdr3_aa: CASSFGTSGSTDTQYF

j_call: TRBJ2-3
clone_size: NA
v_call: TRBV6-5
d_call: NA
cdr3_nt: TGTGCCAGCAGTCCGAGCACAGATACGCAGTATTTT
cdr3_aa: CASSPSTDTQYF

j_call: TRBJ2-3
clone_size: NA
v_call: TRBV5-6
d_call: NA
cdr3_nt: TGTGCCAGCAGCTTAGAACGGACTATAACAGATACGCAGTATTTT
cdr3_aa: CASSLERTITDTQYF

j_call: TRBJ2-7
clone_size: NA
v_call: TRBV10-3
d_call: NA
cdr3_nt: TGTGCCATCAGTGAGTCTCTAGCAGAGAGATACGAGCAGTACTTC
cdr3_aa: CAISESLAERYEQYF

j_call: TRBJ2-7
clone_size: NA
v_call: TRBV18
d_call: TRBD1
cdr3_nt: TGTGCCAGCTCACCCAGGCAGGACAGGAGCTCCTACGAGCAGTACTTC
cdr3_aa: CASSPRQDRSSYEQYF

j_call: TRBJ2-7
clone_size: NA
v_call: TRBV28
d_call: NA
cdr3_nt: TGTGCCAGCAAAGGGAGCCCAACCTACGAGCAGTACTTC
cdr3_aa: CASKGSPTYEQYF

j_call: TRBJ2-1
clone_size: NA
v_call: TRBV28
d_call: TRBD2
cdr3_nt: TGTGCCAGCAGTACGAGCGGGAGCATTTGGGAGCAGTTCTTC
cdr3_aa: CASSTSGSIWEQFF

j_call: TRBJ2-7
clone_size: NA
v_call: TRBV5-4
d_call: TRBD1
cdr3_nt: TGTGCCAGCAGCTTTCCGGGACAGGGGGCTCACGAGCAGTACTTC
cdr3_aa: CASSFPGQGAHEQYF

j_call: TRBJ1-3
clone_size: NA
v_call: TRBV18
d_call: NA
cdr3_nt: TGTGCCAGCTCACCTACGAGGGGGGGAACTGGAAACACCATATATTTT
cdr3_aa: CASSPTRGGTGNTIYF

j_call: TRBJ1-4
clone_size: NA
v_call: TRBV4-1
d_call: TRBD1
cdr3_nt: TGCGCCAGCAGCCGAACCGGGGACAGTAATGAAAAACTGTTTTTT
cdr3_aa: CASSRTGDSNEKLFF

j_call: TRBJ1-2
clone_size: NA
v_call: TRBV28
d_call: NA
cdr3_nt: TGTGCCAGCAGTACCCGAGGGGGTCCTGACTATGGCTACACCTTC
cdr3_aa: CASSTRGGPDYGYTF

j_call: TRBJ1-1
clone_size: NA
v_call: TRBV7-2
d_call: NA
cdr3_nt: TGTGCCAGCAGCTTATACAGGGAGAACACTGAAGCTTTCTTT
cdr3_aa: CASSLYRENTEAFF

j_call: TRBJ2-7
clone_size: NA
v_call: TRBV5-6
d_call: TRBD2
cdr3_nt: TGTGCCAGCAGCAGGATTGCCCCGGGACTAAACGAGCAGTACTTC
cdr3_aa: CASSRIAPGLNEQYF